A selection of T cell receptor beta chains follows, all from one sample in a study of identical twins. TCRdb recomputed calls from the 5' RACE reads with MiXCR, one row per CDR3 protein. This table has 200,000 to 300,000 distinct CDR3 sequences, roughly a tenth appearing once. The specimen was memory T cells sorted from blood. The receptors stem from a man in his fifties or sixties in good health. CDR3s include the opening cysteine and the closing phenylalanine or tryptophan. Each record gives: D gene, clone size, J gene, V gene, CDR3 DNA, CDR3 protein. A D gene is named only where the DNA matches it firmly. Size tells how often a clone was seen (once, few, many) or the class of an expanded clone, and some rows leave it out.

TRBD1 | NA | TRBJ2-5 | TRBV7-3 | TGTGCCAGCAGCTTGACCAGGGGGGAGACCCAGTACTTC | CASSLTRGETQYF
NA | few | TRBJ2-1 | TRBV7-2 | TGTGCCAGCAGCTTAGCCGTCTGGGGTAGCCGGAATGAGCAGTTCTTC | CASSLAVWGSRNEQFF
TRBD1 | few | TRBJ1-5 | TRBV20-1 | TGCAGTGCTCAGACAGGGTACAGCAATCAGCCCCAGCATTTT | CSAQTGYSNQPQHF
NA | many | TRBJ2-7 | TRBV12-3/TRBV12-4 | TGTGCCAGCAGTCTCAATCAGGGGGGCCGTTACGAGCAGTACTTC | CASSLNQGGRYEQYF
TRBD2 | few | TRBJ2-3 | TRBV6-2/TRBV6-3 | TGTGCCAGCAGTTACCCTTCTAGCGGGAGCTTAACAGATACGCAGTATTTT | CASSYPSSGSLTDTQYF
TRBD2 | NA | TRBJ2-7 | TRBV9 | TGTGCCAGCAGCGTAACCGGGGGGGCCAACTACGAGCAGTACTTC | CASSVTGGANYEQYF
NA | many | TRBJ2-5 | TRBV5-1 | TGCGCCAGCAGCCCCCGAATTCTGGAAGAGACCCAGTACTTC | CASSPRILEETQYF
NA | many | TRBJ1-1 | TRBV24-1 | TGTGCCACCAGTGAAAGCGGGGGCGTTGGGAACACTGAAGCTTTCTTT | CATSESGGVGNTEAFF
NA | few | TRBJ2-6 | TRBV6-5 | TGTGCCAGCAGTTTATCGGGGTTAGCTGGGGCCAACGTCCTGACTTTC | CASSLSGLAGANVLTF
NA | few | TRBJ1-6 | TRBV6-2/TRBV6-3 | TGTGCCAGCCAAGGGAGGAATAATTCACCCCTCCACTTT | CASQGRNNSPLHF
TRBD1 | many | TRBJ2-7 | TRBV6-1 | TGTGCCAGCAGTAGAGACAGGGACTACGAGCAGTACTTC | CASSRDRDYEQYF
TRBD1 | many | TRBJ1-5 | TRBV28 | TGTGCCAGCAGATGGGACAGGGGTGATACAGAGGATCAGCCCCAGCATTTT | CASRWDRGDTEDQPQHF
NA | few | TRBJ2-1 | TRBV5-6 | TGTGCCAGCAGCTCCCTTGGGGTTCAATTACCAGACAATGAGCAGTTCTTC | CASSSLGVQLPDNEQFF
TRBD1 | many | TRBJ2-1 | TRBV4-3 | TGCGCCAGCAGCCAAAACAGGGGCTCCTACAATGAGCAGTTCTTC | CASSQNRGSYNEQFF
TRBD1 | few | TRBJ2-5 | TRBV18 | TGTGCCAGCTCACCCCGACAGGGCCTTTATTCCCAAGAGACCCAGTACTTC | CASSPRQGLYSQETQYF
NA | few | TRBJ1-2 | TRBV10-3 | TGTGCCATCAGTGAGCGGCAGTCCTATGGCTACACCTTC | CAISERQSYGYTF
NA | few | TRBJ2-1 | TRBV5-6 | TGTGCCAGCAGCTTGTTGGAGGGGTCGGCGAATGAGCAGTTCTTC | CASSLLEGSANEQFF
TRBD2 | many | TRBJ2-2 | TRBV6-2/TRBV6-3 | TGTGCCAGCAGCCAACCTTCCGGGACTAGCGCCGGGGAGCTGTTTTTT | CASSQPSGTSAGELFF
NA | NA | TRBJ2-5 | TRBV13 | TGTGCCAGCAGCTTAGCCGCGAGCGGACAAGAGACCCAGTACTTC | CASSLAASGQETQYF
TRBD2 | few | TRBJ2-3 | TRBV5-1 | TGCGCCAGCAGCTCCTCCGGGACTAGCGGGATCCTCACAGATACGCAGTATTTT | CASSSSGTSGILTDTQYF
NA | NA | TRBJ2-3 | TRBV5-1 | TGCGCCAGCAACTATCTTGGACATGCTAGCACAGATACGCAGTATTTT | CASNYLGHASTDTQYF
TRBD1 | NA | TRBJ1-5 | TRBV6-5 | TGTGCCAGCAGTTACGCCAGGGGGCTCAATCAGCCCCAGCATTTT | CASSYARGLNQPQHF
TRBD2 | NA | TRBJ2-2 | TRBV20-1 | TGCAGTGTTGAGACTAGCGGGAGTGCTGGCGGGGAGCTGTTTTTT | CSVETSGSAGGELFF